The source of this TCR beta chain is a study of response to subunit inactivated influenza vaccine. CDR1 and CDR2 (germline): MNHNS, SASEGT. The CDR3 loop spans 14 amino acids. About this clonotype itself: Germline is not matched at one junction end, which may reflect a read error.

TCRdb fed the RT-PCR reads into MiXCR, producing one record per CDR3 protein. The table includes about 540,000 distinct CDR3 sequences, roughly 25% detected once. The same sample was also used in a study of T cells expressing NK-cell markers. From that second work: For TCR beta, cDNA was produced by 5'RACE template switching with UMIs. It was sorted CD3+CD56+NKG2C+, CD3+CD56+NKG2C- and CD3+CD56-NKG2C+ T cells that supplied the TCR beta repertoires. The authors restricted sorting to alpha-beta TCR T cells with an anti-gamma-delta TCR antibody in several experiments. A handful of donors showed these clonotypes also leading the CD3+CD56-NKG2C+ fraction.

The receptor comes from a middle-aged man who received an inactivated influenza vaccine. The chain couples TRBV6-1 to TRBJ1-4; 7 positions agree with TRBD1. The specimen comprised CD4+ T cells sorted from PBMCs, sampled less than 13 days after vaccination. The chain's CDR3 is CASSPGTAKEKLFF. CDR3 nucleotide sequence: TGTGCCAGCAGTCCCGGGACAGCTAAAGAAAAACTGTTTTTT.